This T cell receptor (beta chain) was captured by sequencing in a study of T cells in Graves' hyperthyroidism and ophthalmopathy. Patients aged 18 to 65 with hyperthyroidism were newly diagnosed, with duration under 2 months. Using about 10 ml of fresh peripheral blood, PBMCs were prepared. On this clonotype itself: Antigen: not known.

The source material, RNA transcripts, was used to amplify TCR beta CDR3 regions. First-round RT-PCR targeting the TCR CDR3 was performed with the HTBI primer set. Each CDR3 protein is one row after TCRdb ran MiXCR on the multiplex PCR reads. The table includes about 590,000 distinct CDR3 sequences, around 16% detected once. Study-wide points: Blood samples included most of the expanded thyroid clonotypes exceeding 0.001. Classification by a 13 V-J model distinguished ophthalmopathy from stable hyperthyroidism.

Sequenced material: blood. The source is a woman aged 25 to 39 with Graves' hyperthyroidism.

This chain's CDR3 is CAWSATWRGGYTF. The CDR3 DNA reads TGTGCCTGGAGTGCGACATGGCGGGGGGGCTACACCTTC. The genes are TRBV30 and TRBJ1-2, with D possibly matching TRBD1 (5 bases). Looked up from germline, CDR1 is GTSNPN and CDR2 is SVGIG (reference sequence). The CDR3 is 13 residues long. V lost 1 base, J lost 8 bases, and 14 bases lay in between. Full variable domain (missing parts from reference TRBV30 and TRBJ1-2): SQTIHQWPATLVQPVGSPLSLECTVEGTSNPNLYWYRQAAGRGLQLLFYSVGIGQISSEVPQNLSASRPQDRQFILSSKKLLLSDSGFYLCAWSATWRGGYTFGSGTRLTVV.